This T cell receptor (beta chain) was captured by sequencing in a study of neurological immune-mediated disorders. Study overall: Among some 35 multiple sclerosis patients, about 30 were relapsing-remitting and 3 were secondary progressive.

In this sample, this clonotype turned up many times. This CDR3 is built from 15 residues. Germline assignment: CDR1 SGHDT and CDR2 YYEEEE. V was pared by 0 bases and J by 1 base, with 8 bases between. The team produced cDNA through 5'RACE using 10-nucleotide random UMIs. MiXCR, run by TCRdb on the 5' RACE reads, gives a single entry per CDR3 protein. The sample includes around 94,000 distinct CDR3 sequences, about 3.8% of them seen just once. The sample taken for sequencing was PBMCs. This sequence was found in a woman aged 18-29 years with multiple sclerosis. The chain has TRBV5-6 and TRBJ1-5; D gene uncertain. In nucleotides, the CDR3 is TGTGCCAGCAGCTTGGACGGACGGAGCAATCAGCCCCAGCATTTT. This sequence encodes CASSLDGRSNQPQHF. Variable domain in full (rest from reference TRBV5-6 and TRBJ1-5): DAGVTQSPTHLIKTRGQQVTLRCSPKSGHDTVSWYQQALGQGPQFIFQYYEEEERQRGNFPDRFSGHQFPNYSSELNVNALLLGDSALYLCASSLDGRSNQPQHFGDGTRLSIL.